The sequence of this T cell receptor beta chain was determined in a study of T cells after posttransplantation cyclophosphamide. Study-wide points: Skin or GI-infiltrating T cells shared few TRB sequences with blood.

A word on this clone: Its specificity is unknown.

Libraries were prepared by immunoSEQ multiplex PCR; TCRdb keeps only in-frame clonotypes and omits some of them. This table has about 46,000 clones, roughly nine tenths appearing once. The CDR3 loop spans 16 amino acids. V was clipped by 4 bases and J by 2 bases; unmatched bases: 8. The V gene's germline CDR1 is MNHNS and CDR2 SASEGT. The sequencing input was PBMCs. V usage is TRBV6-1 and J usage is TRBJ2-3; TRBD2 matches 8 bases. The sequence was obtained from a woman in her forties or fifties in good health and a related stem cell transplant donor. The CDR3 reads CASSVQRGSYTDTQYF. In DNA, the CDR3 is TGTGCCAGCAGTGTGCAGCGGGGGAGCTACACAGATACGCAGTATTTT.